The present TCR beta chain was sequenced within a study of blood T cells in healthy people across ages. Study outcomes and limitations: Reliance upon unsorted PBMCs precluded definitive naive versus antigen-experienced comparison.

Using a J-beta primer mix together with a sample-barcoded 5' primer, a second PCR was run for roughly 7 to 12 cycles. TCRdb passed the 5' RACE reads through MiXCR, listing each CDR3 protein once. The sample has about 2 million distinct CDR3 sequences; around half are singletons. V shed 0 bases and J shed 4 bases, with 11 bases lying between them. From germline, CDR1 is DFQATT and CDR2 SNEGSKA (reference sequence). This CDR3 is built from 14 residues. With each sample, at least 6 micrograms of total RNA were extracted. A remark on this clonotype: Its target is not known.

V gene TRBV20-1 combines with J gene TRBJ2-3, with D unclear. The sequence derives from a woman aged 40 to 50 in good health. What was sequenced was blood. The DNA of the CDR3 is TGCAGTGCTAGAGATCCTCTTATGGCAGATACGCAGTATTTT. It yields the protein CSARDPLMADTQYF.